A selection of T cell receptor beta chains follows, all from one sample in a study of blood T cell repertoires in COVID-19. TCRdb's copy holds only in-frame clones and misses some; the assay was immunoSEQ multiplex PCR. The sample lists approximately 170,000 clones, roughly 87% occurring once. Sequenced sample: peripheral blood. The origin of the receptors is a woman in her sixties or seventies with COVID-19, enrolled during active disease. Both conserved end residues are part of each CDR3. The order of the fields is V gene, CDR3 protein.

>TRBV28
CASGTRDRPEKLFF
>TRBV5-5
CASSLASGSYNEQFF
>TRBV10-2
CASSGAARAGNIQYF
>TRBV3-1/TRBV3-2
CASSQVGTRAGYGYTF
>TRBV7-9
CASSPRLAGETDTQYF
>TRBV21-1
CASSKAGELAAALAKNIQYF
>TRBV5-5
CASSPRGGINTGELFF
>TRBV4-1
CASSQAMGQYNSPLHF
>TRBV5-4
CASSRDTVYEQYF
>TRBV12-5
CASGHTTAGRRSSKGAFF
>TRBV2
CASSETSFQETQYF
>TRBV19
CASTRLAQGNSPLHF
>TRBV6-5
CASLRDRVQPQHF
>TRBV5-1
CASSPRTIQETQYF
>TRBV7-9
CASSPRTGRIPGELFF
>TRBV24-1
CATSDLAANGRNTQYF
>TRBV7-2
CASSFTRDTDTQYF
>TRBV7-9
CASSFGGAVYEQYF
>TRBV5-1
CASSLGPGTGMNTEAFF
>TRBV5-1
CASSRVAGRSGELFF
>TRBV2
CASSNRGGSNYGYTF
>TRBV29-1
CSVQGAGDTQYF
>TRBV2
CASSVLMNTEAFF
>TRBV5-1
CASSLGQDATNEKLFF
>TRBV9
CASSVGGTGYTF
>TRBV28
CASSPGGMKFHEQYF
>TRBV9
CASSGAGTGRYEQFF